This T cell receptor (beta chain) was captured in a study of T cell repertoires in aging, cancer and after chemotherapy. On the study more broadly: Paired samples before and after chemotherapy came from glioblastoma patients receiving temozolomide-based therapy.

The CDR3 is 17 residues long. Germline CDR1 and CDR2: GTSNPN and SVGIG (reference sequence). Trimming removed 2 bases from V and 0 bases from J, with 16 bases in between. TRB rearrangements spanning V, D and J were amplified using mixed TRB-A/B primers. MiXCR, run by TCRdb on the multiplex PCR reads, gives a single entry per CDR3 protein. The repertoire holds more than 2,000 distinct CDR3 sequences, with roughly 30% as singletons. This clonotype was picked up a small number of times. The template was genomic DNA from peripheral blood, not RNA. The sequence came from a human donor with a solid tumor. The sample was blood. The rearrangement joins TRBV30 to TRBJ1-4; possible D gene TRBD1, 5 bases. The CDR3 bases are TGTGCCTGGAGTAGAGGTGTGGGGCCGGCAACTAATGAAAAACTGTTTTTT. Translating gives CAWSRGVGPATNEKLFF.